These 17 T cell receptor beta chains share one sample of origin, sequenced in a study of post-analysis software for immune sequencing data. General observations from the study: Comparison of patients with controls showed five TRBV segments more frequent in patients, TRBV5-6, TRBV5-1 and TRBV20-1 among them.

Presence of unique molecular identifiers characterized the TCR beta cDNA libraries. TCRdb called the PCR reads again in MiXCR, with one record for every CDR3 protein. Of about 540,000 distinct CDR3 sequences detected, 34% appear once; the ten largest clones hold approximately 6%. These receptors lack a known antigen. What was sequenced was blood. The receptors originated from a girl younger than 18 with multiple sclerosis.

V is TRBV12-3 or TRBV12-4 and J is TRBJ2-5, with D perhaps TRBD1 (5 bases). V was trimmed by 4 bases and J by 11 bases, leaving 14 bases between them. The CDR3 is made up of 12 amino acids. The CDR3 bases are TGTGCCAGCAGTTATAGGGGCTCCCGGCAGTACTTC. It is translated as CASSYRGSRQYF.

This chain joins TRBV4-2 and TRBJ2-1; D is unclear. Germline loops: CDR1 LGHNA, CDR2 YNFKEQ. Trimming cost V 0 bases and J 6 bases, with 6 bases left between them. The CDR3 contains 13 residues. CDR3 loop: CASSQEVCNEQFF. In nucleotides, the CDR3 is TGTGCCAGCAGCCAAGAAGTATGCAATGAGCAGTTCTTC.

This chain connects TRBV4-1 to TRBJ2-3; D may be TRBD2 (6 bases). Trimming stripped 0 bases from V and 7 bases from J, with 17 bases between. CDR3 length: 16 amino acids. Germline CDR1 reads MGHRA; CDR2 reads YSYEKL. The CDR3 loop is CASSQDGGGLVNTQYF. The CDR3 region has the DNA TGCGCCAGCAGCCAAGATGGCGGAGGGTTAGTAAATACGCAGTATTTT.

The gene calls are TRBV7-8 and TRBJ1-2, with a tentative D call TRBD1 (6 bases). The germline V and J ends were trimmed by 4 bases and 1 base, with 16 bases remaining between them. The CDR3 is 16 residues long. CDR1 and CDR2 (germline): SGHVS, FQNEAQ. The CDR3 loop is CASSSSSGTLNYGYTF. CDR3 nucleotides: TGTGCCAGCAGCTCTTCCTCCGGGACACTTAACTATGGCTACACCTTC.

The table lists this clonotype with a few counts. J is TRBJ2-7 and V is TRBV4-1; TRBD1 matches 9 bases. The CDR3 is 16 residues long. Trimming cost V 0 bases and J 3 bases; bases outside gene matches: 6. Germline loops: CDR1 MGHRA, CDR2 YSYEKL. The CDR3 nucleotides are TGCGCCAGCAGCCAAGATCTGGGGACAGGGAACTACGAGCAGTACTTC. Amino acid sequence: CASSQDLGTGNYEQYF.

The chain combines TRBV12-3 or TRBV12-4 with TRBJ1-1, with a possible D match to TRBD1 (5 bases). The germline V and J ends were trimmed by 8 bases and 10 bases, with 14 bases remaining between them. The CDR3 totals 11 residues. Written as DNA, the CDR3 is TGTGCCAGCTGTGATTTTGGGGCAGCTTTCTTT. Amino acid sequence: CASCDFGAAFF.

With regard to this clonotype: A junction boundary mismatches the germline segment, possibly from a read error. CDR3 bases: TGTGCCAGCAGTTTATCGAGACAGGGGGAAAAACGGTTTTTT. Translation gives CASSLSRQGEKRFF. The chain employs TRBV27 and TRBJ1-4; 9 bases are a match to TRBD1. The length of the CDR3 is 14 residues. Looked up from germline, CDR1 is MNHEY and CDR2 is SMNVEV (reference sequence).

The chain combines TRBV2 with TRBJ2-5; 7 bases are shared with TRBD2. The trim removed 6 bases at V and 11 bases at J, leaving 15 bases unmatched. The germline CDR1 and CDR2 sequences are SNHLY and FYNNEI. This CDR3 comprises 14 residues. Written as DNA, the CDR3 is TGTGCCAGCAGGCCGGGACTAAGCCCGGGGGAGCAGTACTTC. Its translation: CASRPGLSPGEQYF.

The chain employs TRBV15 and TRBJ1-1; 8 nucleotides align to TRBD1. Germline trimming cut 3 bases from V and 5 bases from J; bases unmatched to any gene: 2. The CDR3 contains 13 residues. Germline CDR1 reads LNHNV; CDR2 reads YYDKDF (reference sequence). CDR3 nucleotides: TGTGCCACCAGCAGTTGGACAGGGACTGAAGCTTTCTTT. Amino acids: CATSSWTGTEAFF.

This chain links TRBV10-3 with TRBJ2-3; TRBD2 agrees at 8 bases. Germline-derived CDR1 and CDR2 are ENHRY and SYGVKD. The CDR3 has 17 amino acids. J lost 4 bases, V lost 0 bases, and 9 bases had no gene match. Here the CDR3 DNA reads TGTGCCATCAGTGAGTCGATGGTCGGGGGGGCTGCAGATACGCAGTATTTT. Amino acids: CAISESMVGGAADTQYF.

The CDR3 is CASSYSTHSDSPLHF. CDR3 nucleotides: TGTGCCAGCAGTTACTCGACCCACTCGGATTCACCCCTCCACTTT. The chain carries TRBV6-6 and TRBJ1-6; D remains unclear. The CDR3 loop spans 15 amino acids. The germline V and J ends were trimmed by 0 bases and 8 bases, with 11 bases remaining between them. From germline, CDR1 is MNHNY and CDR2 SVGAGI (reference sequence).

As to this clonotype: The junction does not match germline at one end; this may be a read error. J is TRBJ2-3 and V is TRBV6-1, with D tentatively TRBD1 (6 bases). Germline V lookup: CDR1 MNHNS, CDR2 SASEGT. The CDR3 contains 16 residues. The CDR3 nucleotides are TGTGCCCGCAGTGAACAGGGATTACCCATCACAGATACGCAGTATTTT. Its protein product is CARSEQGLPITDTQYF.

In its sample, this clonotype was seen a few times. The V and J genes are TRBV7-8 and TRBJ1-4; no reliable D call. The ends were cut back, 5 bases at V and 1 base at J, with 8 bases in the middle. The CDR3 covers 14 residues. CDR1 and CDR2 from the germline V gene are SGHVS and FQNEAQ. The CDR3 DNA is TGTGCCAGCAGCCCCTTAGTAACTAATGAAAAACTGTTTTTT. Translated, it gives CASSPLVTNEKLFF.

This chain links TRBV5-5 with TRBJ2-5; tentatively, D is TRBD1 (6 bases). The closer fit of TRBJ2-7 to the DNA end suggests the J call may be wrong. The CDR3 is made up of 14 amino acids. Germline CDR1 reads SGHKS; CDR2 reads YYEKEE (reference sequence). The CDR3 here is CASSLRTGFYEQYF. The CDR3 DNA is TGTGCCAGCAGCTTGCGTACAGGGTTCTACGAGCAGTACTTC.

J is TRBJ2-3 and V is TRBV2; possibly TRBD1 for D (6 bases). Trimming removed 8 bases from V and 4 bases from J, with 16 bases in between. Germline V gives CDR1 SNHLY, CDR2 FYNNEI. This CDR3 has 14 amino acids. The CDR3 loop reads CASGGTGIADTQYF. CDR3 DNA sequence: TGTGCCAGCGGGGGAACAGGGATCGCAGATACGCAGTATTTT.

This sequence joins TRBV6-1 and TRBJ2-7; tentatively, D is TRBD2 (5 bases). The CDR3 is made up of 15 amino acids. With 1 base removed from V and 3 bases from J, the gap between germline ends came to 13 bases. CDR1 is MNHNS and CDR2 is SASEGT in the germline V gene. In DNA, the CDR3 is TGTGCCAGCAGTGAAGGAATATGGGAGCTCTACGAGCAGTACTTC. Translation: CASSEGIWELYEQYF.

This chain connects TRBV12-3 or TRBV12-4 to TRBJ1-1, with TRBD1 as a possible D gene (6 bases). The CDR3 spans 12 residues. Trimming left V 5 bases short and J 7 bases short, with 11 bases between. As DNA, the CDR3 is TGTGCCAGCAGTACAGGGCCCGGTGAAGCTTTCTTT. Amino acid sequence: CASSTGPGEAFF.